The 14 T cell receptor beta chains listed next were all sequenced from one sample in a study of T cells expressing NK-cell markers. TCRdb re-called the 5' RACE reads; every CDR3 protein appears as one record, without DNA. This table holds hundreds of thousands of distinct CDR3 sequences. The material sequenced was blood T cells: a sorted CD56 or NKG2C T cell subset, CD4+ or CD8+ T cells, or bulk PBMC T cells (not recorded which). The receptor set was obtained from a man in his late teens or twenties in good health.

This sequence joins TRBV5-8 and TRBJ2-1; TCRdb calls TRBD2, which cannot be checked without DNA. The CDR3 totals 17 residues. Germline CDR1 SGHTS, CDR2 YDEGEE. Here the CDR3 reads CASSLTSGRLTYNEQFF.

The CDR3: CASSLGLAGWVDTQYF. The chain is built from TRBV11-2 and TRBJ2-3; the D gene TCRdb calls, TRBD2, cannot be checked with no DNA. This CDR3 has 16 amino acids. Germline values: CDR1 SGHAT, CDR2 FQNNGV.

The chain joins TRBV7-2 to TRBJ2-1; TCRdb reports TRBD2, a call that lacks DNA to check it against. Germline values: CDR1 SGHTA, CDR2 FQGNSA. The CDR3 covers 14 residues. CDR3 region: CASSLREVYNEQFF.

V is TRBV10-3 and J is TRBJ2-3; TCRdb designates TRBD1, a call that cannot be tested without DNA. The germline V gene has CDR1 ENHRY and CDR2 SYGVKD. CDR3 size: 13 residues. CDR3 protein: CAISYYREDTQYF.

The chain has TRBV27 and TRBJ1-5; TCRdb outputs TRBD1, but without DNA this stays unchecked. The CDR3 consists of 16 residues. Per germline, CDR1 MNHEY and CDR2 SMNVEV (reference sequence). Here the CDR3 reads CASSSRGTGLDQPQHF.

The chain recombines TRBV12-3 or TRBV12-4 with TRBJ1-2; TCRdb designates TRBD1, a call that cannot be tested without DNA. This CDR3 has 15 residues. The CDR3 sequence: CASSFNAGVSNGYTF.

The CDR3 sequence: CASSSGTGGDEQFF. The chain recombines TRBV5-1 with TRBJ2-1; the TCRdb call, TRBD2, lacks DNA for checking. Germline values: CDR1 SGHRS, CDR2 YFSETQ. The CDR3 consists of 14 residues.

This chain joins TRBV28 and TRBJ2-7. This CDR3 has 13 amino acids. Looked up from germline, CDR1 is MDHEN and CDR2 is SYDVKM. The CDR3 reads CASSLGISYEQYF.

The chain has TRBV25-1 and TRBJ2-3; no DNA is available, so the TRBD1 call from TCRdb remains unchecked. The CDR3 consists of 16 residues. Germline V gene lookup returns CDR1 MGHDK and CDR2 SYGVNS. The CDR3 is CASSEYLDRPTDTQYF.

The genes are TRBV7-8 and TRBJ2-7; without DNA, the TCRdb call of TRBD2 cannot be checked. CDR1 SGHVS and CDR2 FQNEAQ come from the germline V gene. The CDR3 has 14 amino acids. The CDR3 is CASSSLGGGYEQYF.

The chain joins TRBV6-5 to TRBJ2-1; as DNA is missing, the TRBD2 call by TCRdb cannot be tested. The CDR3 is 13 amino acids. Germline CDR1 MNHEY, CDR2 SVGAGI. The CDR3 sequence: CASRRTSGHEQFF.

The chain links TRBV4-3 to TRBJ2-2; the TRBD2 assignment by TCRdb is unverifiable without DNA. The length of the CDR3 is 15 residues. Germline-derived CDR1 and CDR2 are LGHNA and YSLEER. The CDR3 is CASSQALARRGELFF.

The chain employs TRBV19 and TRBJ1-1; TCRdb picks TRBD1, but there is no DNA to check that call. This CDR3 contains 14 residues. The germline V gene encodes CDR1 LNHDA and CDR2 SQIVND (reference sequence). CDR3 residues: CASSIDWTRGEAFF.

The V call is TRBV12-3 or TRBV12-4, the J call TRBJ2-1; the D call of TRBD2 rests on TCRdb alone, since no DNA is present to check it. This CDR3 region has 12 residues. The CDR3 loop reads CASMESGSNELF.